The clone carrying this T cell receptor (beta chain) was counted between two and nine times. Its matching antigen is unknown. This entry comes from a study of cytomegalovirus exposure and HLA in healthy donors. Study-level points and caveats: Analyses of presence/absence relied on an assumption of roughly uniform sequencing depth across donors. TCR beta V- and J-gene trimming, according to a later analysis, was linked to a missense DCLRE1C variant. At a 0.05 false discovery rate, a later analysis found some 17,000 TCR beta sequences to be associated with HLA alleles.

Researchers ran the PCR with 60 Vbeta and 13 Jbeta primers. The protocol was immunoSEQ multiplex PCR, while the TCRdb copy is restricted to in-frame clones and leaves out a portion. The data contain 200,000 or so clones, around 86% of them singletons. Material: PBMCs. The origin of this receptor is a man aged 40-55 years in good health and CMV-seropositive.

CDR3 residues: CASSSPRGEKLFF. CDR3 nucleotides: TGTGCCAGCAGCTCCCCTCGAGGTGAAAAACTGTTTTTT. The chain uses TRBV6-6 and TRBJ1-4, with unresolved D. With 6 bases removed from V and 7 bases from J, the gap between germline ends came to 12 bases. The CDR3 runs 13 residues. Germline CDR1 reads MNHNY; CDR2 reads SVGAGI (reference sequence).